The rows below give T cell receptor beta chains drawn from one sample of a study of beta chain features in type 1 diabetes. Using immunoSEQ multiplex PCR, the repertoire was profiled, and TCRdb retains in-frame clones only, with some absent. The sample has about 220,000 clones, approximately 10% seen once; the top ten hold 1% to 1.5%. The material sequenced was central memory CD4+ T cells from blood. The receptors were sampled from a man aged 18 to 35 in good health. Each CDR3 is given with its conserved first and last residue. The order of the fields is D gene, V gene, CDR3 length, J gene, clone size, CDR3 DNA, CDR3 protein. D genes are given only for firm matches. A clone size is listed for some rows: how often the clone was seen (once, few, many), or a class if it is expanded.

>-|TRBV30|15|TRBJ2-3|few
TGTGCCTGGAGTATGCCTAGCGCGGGGTCAGATACGCAGTATTTT
CAWSMPSAGSDTQYF
>-|TRBV6-1|15|TRBJ1-4|few
TGTGCCAGCAGTGAAATTTGGGGCGCCGGTGAAAAACTGTTTTTT
CASSEIWGAGEKLFF
>-|TRBV5-1|13|TRBJ2-3|-
TGCGCCAGCAGCTTGGAGGGAGCAGATACGCAGTATTTT
CASSLEGADTQYF
>TRBD1|TRBV28|15|TRBJ1-1|few
TGTGCCAGCAGTTTCCGGACAGGGCGATTCACTGAAGCTTTCTTT
CASSFRTGRFTEAFF
>TRBD2|TRBV30|17|TRBJ2-3|few
TGTGCCTGGAATCCGGGACTAGCGGGAGGTAGAGCAGATACGCAGTATTTT
CAWNPGLAGGRADTQYF
>-|TRBV4-2|14|TRBJ2-1|-
TGTGCCAGCAGCCAAGATGGCCGGATCAATGAGCAGTTCTTC
CASSQDGRINEQFF
>TRBD2|TRBV5-1|19|TRBJ2-3|few
TGCGCCAGCAGTCGCAAGGAGACGTACCGACTAGCGGGAGGAGATACGCAGTATTTT
CASSRKETYRLAGGDTQYF
>-|TRBV5-1|14|TRBJ1-1|few
TGCGCCAGCAGCCCAGAGTTCAGGGGCACTGAAGCTTTCTTT
CASSPEFRGTEAFF
>-|TRBV7-3|13|TRBJ2-1|few
TGTGCCAGCAGCATCTACAGGGATGGCGAGCAGTTCTTC
CASSIYRDGEQFF
>TRBD2|TRBV7-9|16|TRBJ2-4|-
TGTGCCAGCAGCTTAGTTACGCGGGAGGGCCTAAACATTCAGTACTTC
CASSLVTREGLNIQYF
>TRBD2|TRBV10-3|16|TRBJ2-5|-
TGTGCCACCACCCCCGAGGGGACTAGCTACGGAGAGACCCAGTACTTC
CATTPEGTSYGETQYF
>-|TRBV6-1|15|TRBJ2-1|-
TGTGCCAGCAGTGCAGGCTCTCCCCTGTACAATGAGCAGTTCTTC
CASSAGSPLYNEQFF
>TRBD1|TRBV16|15|TRBJ2-7|few
TGTGCCAGCAGCCAGTCCGAACAGGGGGCAGCAAAGCAGTACTTC
CASSQSEQGAAKQYF
>-|TRBV19|12|TRBJ1-1|few
TGTGCCACCCGGGGCATGAACACTGAAGCTTTCTTT
CATRGMNTEAFF
>-|TRBV30|13|TRBJ1-2|-
TGTGCCTGGAGTGTACCCGGGAGAAATGGCTACACCTTC
CAWSVPGRNGYTF
>-|TRBV19|13|TRBJ1-1|-
TGTGCCAGTAGTATTCGCGTATACACTGAAGCTTTCTTT
CASSIRVYTEAFF
>-|TRBV19|13|TRBJ2-1|few
TGTGCCAGTAGCCCGCGCTCCTACAATGAGCAGTTCTTC
CASSPRSYNEQFF
>TRBD1|TRBV15|14|TRBJ2-1|-
TGTGCCACCAGCAGAGGGGACAGGGTTACAGTAAAGTTCTTC
CATSRGDRVTVKFF
>-|TRBV19|14|TRBJ1-2|few
TGTGCCAGTAGATGGACCGACGGAACGCGCGGCTACACCTTC
CASRWTDGTRGYTF
>-|TRBV30|13|TRBJ1-2|-
TGTGCCTGGAGACAGCGAGCTAACTATGGCTACACCTTC
CAWRQRANYGYTF
>-|TRBV10-3|14|TRBJ2-3|few
TGTGCCATCAGTGAGGCACGGGCCCCAGATACGCAGTATTTT
CAISEARAPDTQYF
>-|TRBV29-1|13|TRBJ2-3|-
TGCAGCGTATTTCAGGGGAGGTCAGATACGCAGTATTTT
CSVFQGRSDTQYF